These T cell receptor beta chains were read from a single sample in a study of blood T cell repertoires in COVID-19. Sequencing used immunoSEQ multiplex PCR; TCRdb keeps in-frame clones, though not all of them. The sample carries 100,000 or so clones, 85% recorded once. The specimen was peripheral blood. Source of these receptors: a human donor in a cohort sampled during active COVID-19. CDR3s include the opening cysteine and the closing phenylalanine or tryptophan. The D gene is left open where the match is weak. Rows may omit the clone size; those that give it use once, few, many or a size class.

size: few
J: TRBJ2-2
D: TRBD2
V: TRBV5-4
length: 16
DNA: TGTGCCAGCAGCTTCAGGACTAGCGGGAACACCGGGGAGCTGTTTTTT
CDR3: CASSFRTSGNTGELFF

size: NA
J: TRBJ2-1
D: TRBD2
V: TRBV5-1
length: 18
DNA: TGCGCCAGCAGCCATACTGGACTAGCGGGAGTCACCTACAATGAGCAGTTCTTC
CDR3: CASSHTGLAGVTYNEQFF

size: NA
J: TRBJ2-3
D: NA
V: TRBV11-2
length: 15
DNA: TGTGCCAGCAGCTTGGCGCGGGTGGGGAAAGATACGCAGTATTTT
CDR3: CASSLARVGKDTQYF

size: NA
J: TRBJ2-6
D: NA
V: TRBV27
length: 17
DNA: TGTGCCAGCAGTTTATCTTCGTTCGGGGTTGGGGCCAACGTCCTGACTTTC
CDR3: CASSLSSFGVGANVLTF

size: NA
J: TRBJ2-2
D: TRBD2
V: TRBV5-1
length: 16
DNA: TGCGCCAGCAGCCCCGCAGCGGGGGGGGACACCGGGGAGCTGTTTTTT
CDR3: CASSPAAGGDTGELFF

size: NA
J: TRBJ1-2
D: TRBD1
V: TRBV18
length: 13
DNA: TGTGCCAGCTCACCCGGACAGGGGGAAGGCTACACCTTC
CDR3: CASSPGQGEGYTF

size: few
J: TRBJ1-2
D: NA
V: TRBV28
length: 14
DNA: TGTGCCAGCAGTTTAACTCTGATTAACTATGGCTACACCTTC
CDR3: CASSLTLINYGYTF

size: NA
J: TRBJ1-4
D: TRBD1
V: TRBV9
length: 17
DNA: TGTGCCAGCAGCGAATCAGGGGGTGCGGGAACTAATGAAAAACTGTTTTTT
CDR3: CASSESGGAGTNEKLFF

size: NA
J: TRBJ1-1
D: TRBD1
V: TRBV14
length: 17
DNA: TGTGCCAGCAGCCAAGATTTTTTCCAGGGGGCGGCCACTGAAGCTTTCTTT
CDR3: CASSQDFFQGAATEAFF

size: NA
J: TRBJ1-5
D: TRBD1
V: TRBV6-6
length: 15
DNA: TGTGCCAGCAATTTACAGGGGGGTGGTAATCAGCCCCAGCATTTT
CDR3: CASNLQGGGNQPQHF

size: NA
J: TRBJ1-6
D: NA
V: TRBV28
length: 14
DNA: TGTGCCAGCAGTTTGGCGAGGGTTAATTCACCCCTCCACTTT
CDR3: CASSLARVNSPLHF

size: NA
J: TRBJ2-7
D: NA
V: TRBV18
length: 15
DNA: TGTGCCAGCTCACCATCCACAGGGAACTCCTACGAGCAGTACTTC
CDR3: CASSPSTGNSYEQYF

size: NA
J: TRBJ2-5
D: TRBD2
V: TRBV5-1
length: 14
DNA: TGCGCCAGCAGCCTGCGACTAGCGGGAGAGACCCAGTACTTC
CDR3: CASSLRLAGETQYF

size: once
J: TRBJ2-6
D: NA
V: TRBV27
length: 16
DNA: TGTGCCAGCAGTTTCCGGAAACTATCTGGGGCCAACGTCCTGACTTTC
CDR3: CASSFRKLSGANVLTF

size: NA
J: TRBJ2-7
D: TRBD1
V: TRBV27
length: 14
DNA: TGTGCCAGCAGTTCCAGGGACAGGTACTACGAGCAGTACTTC
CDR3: CASSSRDRYYEQYF

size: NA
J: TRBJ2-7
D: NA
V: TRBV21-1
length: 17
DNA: TGTGCCAGCAGCAAAGGGCCCCCCTGGGCCCTCTCCTACGAGCAGTACTTC
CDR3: CASSKGPPWALSYEQYF

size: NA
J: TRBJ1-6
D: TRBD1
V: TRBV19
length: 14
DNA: TGTGCCAGTAGTATGACAGGGTTTGATTCACCCCTCCACTTT
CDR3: CASSMTGFDSPLHF

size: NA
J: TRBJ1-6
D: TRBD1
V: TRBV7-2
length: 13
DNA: TGTGCCAGCAGCTTAGACAGGGGATCACCCCTCCACTTT
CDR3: CASSLDRGSPLHF

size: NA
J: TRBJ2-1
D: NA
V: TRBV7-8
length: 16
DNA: TGTGCCAGCAGCTTAGCGACAGCTACGGGTGGGAATGAGCAGTTCTTC
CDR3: CASSLATATGGNEQFF

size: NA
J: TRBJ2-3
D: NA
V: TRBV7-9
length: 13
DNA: TGTGCCAGCAGCTTAGGAGGATCAGATACGCAGTATTTT
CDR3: CASSLGGSDTQYF

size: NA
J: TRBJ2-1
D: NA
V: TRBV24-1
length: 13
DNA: TGTGCCACGACAGACAGCTCCTACAATGAGCAGTTCTTC
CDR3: CATTDSSYNEQFF

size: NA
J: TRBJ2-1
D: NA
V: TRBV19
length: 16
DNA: TGTGCCAGTAGTCCCAGGGGCGGAAGCTCCTACAATGAGCAGTTCTTC
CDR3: CASSPRGGSSYNEQFF

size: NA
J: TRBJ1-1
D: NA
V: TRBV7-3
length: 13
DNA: TGTGCCAGCAGCTTATCCAGGGTGACTGAAGCTTTCTTT
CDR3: CASSLSRVTEAFF

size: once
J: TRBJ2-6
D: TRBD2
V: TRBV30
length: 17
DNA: TGTGCCTGGAGCGACCCGGGGGGAGCCTCTGGGGCCAACGTCCTGACTTTC
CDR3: CAWSDPGGASGANVLTF

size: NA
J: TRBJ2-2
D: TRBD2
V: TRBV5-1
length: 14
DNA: TGCGCCAGCGGGACTAGCGGGGTCACCGGGGAGCTGTTTTTT
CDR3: CASGTSGVTGELFF

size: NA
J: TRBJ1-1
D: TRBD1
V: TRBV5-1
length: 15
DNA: TGCGCCAGCAGCATATCCAGGGGGCTGGGAACTGAAGCTTTCTTT
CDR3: CASSISRGLGTEAFF

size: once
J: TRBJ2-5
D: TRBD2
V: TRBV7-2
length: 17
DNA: TGTGCCAGCAGCTTATTGTCGCAGCGGGGGCTACAAGAGACCCAGTACTTC
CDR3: CASSLLSQRGLQETQYF